Sequencing of this T cell receptor beta chain was carried out in a study of T-cell reconstitution after alpha-beta-depleted transplantation in children. Looked up from germline, CDR1 is SEHNR and CDR2 is FQNEAQ (reference sequence). V lost 5 bases to trimming and J lost 0 bases; unmatched junction nucleotides: 6. There are 16 residues in the CDR3. Unique molecular identifiers were incorporated during preparation of the TCRbeta library. One entry per CDR3 protein results from TCRdb running MiXCR on the PCR reads. This sample yields 200,000 to 250,000 distinct CDR3 sequences, of which roughly 11% are seen a single time; over 25% belongs to the top ten. Study findings and constraints: Surviving recipient T cells and thymic progenitors accounted for the high day-60 TCRbeta diversity observed in some patients. Two months or so post-transplant, alpha-beta T cells reportedly derived from several hundred expanded graft clones. Counts and diversity of T cells one year after transplant came mostly from newly produced T cells.

This clonotype has a handful of counts. The target antigen is unknown. The input for sequencing was PBMCs, taken before TCRalphabeta/CD19-depleted stem cell transplant. The J gene is TRBJ2-7, the V gene TRBV7-9; 11 positions match TRBD2. This receptor was obtained from a child in the first two years of life with acute myeloid leukemia, due to receive a stem cell transplant. The DNA for the CDR3 is TGTGCCAGCAGCCCCCCGGGACTAGCGGACTCCTACGAGCAGTACTTC. Amino acid sequence: CASSPPGLADSYEQYF.